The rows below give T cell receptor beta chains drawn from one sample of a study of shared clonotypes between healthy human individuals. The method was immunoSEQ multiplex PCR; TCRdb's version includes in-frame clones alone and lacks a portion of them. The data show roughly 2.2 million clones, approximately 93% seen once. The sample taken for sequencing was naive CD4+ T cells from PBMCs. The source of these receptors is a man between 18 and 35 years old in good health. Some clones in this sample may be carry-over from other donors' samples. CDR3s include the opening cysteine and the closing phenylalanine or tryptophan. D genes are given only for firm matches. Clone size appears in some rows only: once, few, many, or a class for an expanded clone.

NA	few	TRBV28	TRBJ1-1	CASRWDTEAFF	TGTGCCAGCAGATGGGACACTGAAGCTTTCTTT
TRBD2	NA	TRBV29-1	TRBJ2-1	CSVARLAGVNEQFF	TGCAGCGTTGCAAGACTAGCGGGAGTTAATGAGCAGTTCTTC
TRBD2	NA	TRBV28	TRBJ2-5	CASSPPVTGGRGAQYF	TGTGCCAGCAGTCCCCCAGTAACGGGAGGGCGGGGGGCCCAGTACTTC
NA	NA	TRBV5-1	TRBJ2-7	CASSWTGTNYEQYF	TGCGCCAGCAGCTGGACAGGGACTAACTACGAGCAGTACTTC
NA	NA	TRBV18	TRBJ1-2	CASSPPRVINGYTF	TGTGCCAGCTCACCACCAAGGGTAATTAACGGCTACACCTTC
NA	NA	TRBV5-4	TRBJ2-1	CASSSRNEQFF	TGTGCCAGCAGCTCCCGGAATGAGCAGTTCTTC
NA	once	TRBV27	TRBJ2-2	CASSGQLGTGELFF	TGTGCCAGCAGTGGGCAACTAGGGACTGGGGAGCTGTTTTTT
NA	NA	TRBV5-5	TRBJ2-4	CASSFGPQGPGPKNIQYF	TGTGCCAGCAGCTTCGGGCCTCAGGGGCCGGGTCCCAAAAACATTCAGTACTTC
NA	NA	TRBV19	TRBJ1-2	CASSISLNYGYTF	TGTGCCAGTAGTATTTCACTAAACTATGGCTACACCTTC
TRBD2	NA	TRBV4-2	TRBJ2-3	CASSQHTTGTTTDTQYF	TGTGCCAGCAGCCAACACACTACCGGGACTACCACAGATACGCAGTATTTT
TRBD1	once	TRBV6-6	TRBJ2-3	CASSLIPGQGTDTQYF	TGTGCCAGCAGCCTTATTCCGGGACAGGGGACAGATACGCAGTATTTT
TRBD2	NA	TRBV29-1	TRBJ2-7	CSVSKRLAGNEQYF	TGCAGCGTGAGCAAGCGGCTAGCGGGAAACGAGCAGTACTTC
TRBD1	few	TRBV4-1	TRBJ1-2	CASSPEDRRVYGYTF	TGCGCCAGCAGCCCAGAGGACAGGCGCGTCTATGGCTACACCTTC
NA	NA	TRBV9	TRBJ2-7	CASSVENFPGEQYF	TGTGCCAGCAGCGTAGAGAACTTCCCGGGGGAGCAGTACTTC
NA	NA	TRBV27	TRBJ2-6	CASRRAGANVLTF	TGTGCCAGCCGCAGAGCTGGGGCCAACGTCCTGACTTTC
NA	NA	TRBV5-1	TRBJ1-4	CASSLGRLQTNEKLFF	TGCGCCAGCAGCTTGGGCAGGCTACAAACTAATGAAAAACTGTTTTTT
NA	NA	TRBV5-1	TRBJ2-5	CASSLGGLRQETQYF	TGCGCCAGCAGCTTGGGGGGGCTGAGACAAGAGACCCAGTACTTC
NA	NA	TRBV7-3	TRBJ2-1	CASSPRPTGYNEQFF	TGTGCCAGCAGCCCCCGGCCGACGGGCTACAATGAGCAGTTCTTC
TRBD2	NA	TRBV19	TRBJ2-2	CASSKREGTGELFF	TGTGCCAGTAGTAAGCGGGAGGGGACCGGGGAGCTGTTTTTT
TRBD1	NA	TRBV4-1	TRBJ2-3	CASSQDSMTGTTDTQYF	TGCGCCAGCAGCCAAGATAGTATGACAGGGACCACAGATACGCAGTATTTT
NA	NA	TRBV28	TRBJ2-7	CASSLVMGEQYF	TGTGCCAGCAGTTTAGTGATGGGCGAGCAGTACTTC
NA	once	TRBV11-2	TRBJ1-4	CASSLRGFEKLFF	TGTGCCAGCAGTCTAAGGGGTTTTGAAAAACTGTTTTTT
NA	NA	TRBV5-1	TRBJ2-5	CASSLSGGGMETQYF	TGCGCCAGCAGCTTGTCTGGAGGGGGCATGGAGACCCAGTACTTC
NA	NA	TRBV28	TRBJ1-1	CASSFGGEGGTEAFF	TGTGCCAGCAGTTTTGGTGGAGAAGGGGGCACTGAAGCTTTCTTT
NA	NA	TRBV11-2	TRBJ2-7	CASSFGPANEQYF	TGTGCCAGCAGCTTTGGACCTGCCAACGAGCAGTACTTC
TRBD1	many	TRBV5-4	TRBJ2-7	CASSQGRTGSYEQYF	TGTGCCAGCAGCCAGGGAAGGACAGGGTCCTACGAGCAGTACTTC
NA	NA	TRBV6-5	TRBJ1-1	CASSYVGPNTEAFF	TGTGCCAGCAGTTACGTGGGGCCAAACACTGAAGCTTTCTTT
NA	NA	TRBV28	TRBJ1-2	CASREQGMGYGYTF	TGTGCCAGCAGGGAACAGGGAATGGGTTATGGCTACACCTTC